This record covers a single T cell receptor beta chain. The sample comes from a study of long-term antiretroviral therapy in people with HIV. Study at large: Earliest sampling preceded the 2015 immediate-ART recommendation by about a decade.

This CDR3 has 14 amino acids. Germline CDR1 reads LGHNA; CDR2 reads YSLEER. The V gene lost 1 base and the J gene lost 2 bases, with 8 bases spanning the gap. The immunoSEQ assay was v3.0, run at survey level. Generated by immunoSEQ multiplex PCR, the TCRdb table keeps only in-frame clones and is missing some. The sample carries approximately 23,000 clones, around 85% recorded once. This receptor was obtained from a young man with HIV. This sample comprised unsorted PBMCs, obtained 1.5 years after starting antiretroviral therapy. V and J are TRBV4-3 and TRBJ1-1; unclear D gene. The CDR3 coding sequence is TGCGCCAGCAGCCAAGGGCGGCAAAACACTGAAGCTTTCTTT. Protein sequence: CASSQGRQNTEAFF.